This T cell receptor beta chain was recovered during a study of long-term antiretroviral therapy in people with HIV (dated by TCRdb to between 2021 and 2024). About the full investigation: The earliest samples were collected roughly a decade before the 2015 WHO recommendation for immediate ART, at a time when ART was usually postponed until CD4 counts fell. This retrospective serial study examined whether starting ART and sustained HIV suppression were associated with changes in the composition and diversity of the TRB repertoire in peripheral blood. A total of around 200 cryopreserved PBMC samples were contributed to the cohort by 30 adults with confirmed HIV infection, with samples collected serially over a mean of approximately six years (range 1-12). Among the 25 to 35 participants with HIV, eleven to twelve were female. Test extractions of a monoclonal T-cell line alongside approximately 36 polyclonal samples showed no cross-contamination during QIAcube processing.

Ends trimmed: V by 4 bases, J by 6 bases; bases unmatched to a gene: 3. The CDR3 measures 14 amino acids from cysteine to phenylalanine. Only the CDR3 portion is preserved as DNA: 42 bases, with reading frame beginning at the first base. CDR1 and CDR2, looked up from the germline V gene, are SGDLS and YYNGEE. To be included, a participant needed at least one PBMC sample from before ART initiation plus at least two post-ART samples. All participants with HIV were treated in the United States of America. Before DNA extraction, cryopreserved samples of about 1-10 million PBMC were thawed and washed. At the time of the earliest PBMC sample for each participant with HIV, ages ranged from 23 to 54 years. Per participant, PBMC samples came from 1-4 timepoints prior to ART initiation and 2-8 timepoints following ART initiation, for a median of 7 samples. For every participant, serial HIV viral load, CD4+ T-cell count, ART history and demographic data were obtained. Using a Qiagen kit on a QIAcube, genomic DNA was extracted from unsorted PBMC, with samples processed in batches of 12.

Concerning this clone itself: Its antigen is still unknown. Base quality data are lacking; no much larger clone is found one base away.

The immunoSEQ hsTCRB v3.0 assay was used at survey level resolution for TRB variable region sequencing. The target sequencing depth for TRB was about 40,000-55,000 T-cell genomes per sample. Pooled TRB libraries were sequenced on an Illumina MiSeq with a v3 150-cycle kit. From the authors' description of their analysis: Repertoire analysis was run in R within a reproducible Nextflow workflow that covered QC, data transformation and analysis. LymphoSeq2, an R package for AIRR-Seq data exploration, was used to implement custom analyses. After excluding a handful of samples that yielded fewer than 5000 total TRB sequences, approximately 170 HIV repertoires remained for analysis. Among the approximately 200 retained HIV repertoires, 59 were collected before ART initiation and roughly 130 were collected after ART initiation. Each repertoire was downsampled to 5000 TRB nucleotide sequences, and summary statistics were averaged across 100 downsampling iterations. Only TRB sequences with CDR3 regions of at least seven amino acids were retained for analysis. A Shannon entropy-derived clonality score and the Gini coefficient were used to measure diversity. In repertoire networks, the top 5000 CDR3 amino acid sequences were linked whenever an edit distance of one separated two sequences. For TRB CDR3 amino acid sequences, antigen specificity groups and MHC restriction were predicted with GLIPH2. CDR3 amino acid sequences were matched against VDJdb and McPAS-TCR to flag known CMV, EBV, HIV or tissue antigen associations. Pre-ART, post-ART and control groups were compared with Wilcoxon signed-rank tests and Holm-Bonferroni correction. TCRdb carries this immuneACCESS record with in-frame sequences only. Its versions omit some clonotypes, under half of them owing to an unresolved V gene in the studies checked, with the rest unexplained. The V and J calls and clone size are taken from that table; D and trimming were inferred from the DNA. The sample contains about 16,000 clones, roughly 81% of them found a single time. The top ten clonotypes cover over 4.5% of the sample.

The study at large found these results: Because pre-ART samples had limited cell numbers, profiling was done on unsorted PBMC rather than on sorted CD4+ and CD8+ T cells. The samples span the years 2004 to 2017, and the ART regimens used may be less effective than current regimens. Inferences about post-ART repertoire changes were limited because no data were available on ART adherence, viral resistance or therapy changes. HIV repertoires had narrower CDR3 length ranges than controls, and the network structure suggested an antigen-experienced repertoire that shifted only slightly toward naive after ART. Expanded TRB clones identified before ART initiation dominated the repertoire across all time points, though the dominance fluctuated and decreased in many PLHIV after ART. Limited PBMC availability meant only the TCR beta chain was sequenced, without alpha chain pairing. A significant increase in TRB diversity was found to be associated with ART initiation, although TRB diversity was observed to remain significantly below that of transplant donor controls even after long-term ART.

The chain uses TRBV9 and TRBJ2-2, and 10 bases in between align with TRBD2. The TCR comes from a woman in her thirties or forties with HIV. The source material was unsorted PBMCs, sampled 0.5 years after starting antiretroviral therapy. The DNA sequence follows: TGTGCCAGCAGCAAGCTAGCGGGAGCCGGGGAGCTGTTTTTT. It is translated as CASSKLAGAGELFF.